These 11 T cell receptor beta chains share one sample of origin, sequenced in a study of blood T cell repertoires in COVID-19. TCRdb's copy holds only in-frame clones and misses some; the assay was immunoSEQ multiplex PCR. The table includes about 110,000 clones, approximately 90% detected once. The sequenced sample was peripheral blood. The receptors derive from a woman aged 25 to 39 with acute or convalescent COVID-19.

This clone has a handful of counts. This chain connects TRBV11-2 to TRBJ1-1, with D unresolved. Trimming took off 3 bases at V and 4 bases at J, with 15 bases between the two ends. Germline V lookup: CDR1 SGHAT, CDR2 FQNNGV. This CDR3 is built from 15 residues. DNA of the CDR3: TGTGCCAGCAGCTTTTCGGTGGGCCGGCGCACTGAAGCTTTCTTT. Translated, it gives CASSFSVGRRTEAFF.

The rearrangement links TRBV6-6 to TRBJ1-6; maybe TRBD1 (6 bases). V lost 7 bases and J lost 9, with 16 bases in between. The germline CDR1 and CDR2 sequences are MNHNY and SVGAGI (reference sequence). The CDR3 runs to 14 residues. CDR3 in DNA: TGTGCCAGCACCCCGGACAGAACACGTTCACCCCTCCACTTT. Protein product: CASTPDRTRSPLHF.

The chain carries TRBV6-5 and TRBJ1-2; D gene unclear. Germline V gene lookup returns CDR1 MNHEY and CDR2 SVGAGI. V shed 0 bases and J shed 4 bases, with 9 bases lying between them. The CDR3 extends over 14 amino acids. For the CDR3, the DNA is TGTGCCAGCAGTTACTCGCGCGGGAGCTATGGCTACACCTTC. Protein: CASSYSRGSYGYTF.

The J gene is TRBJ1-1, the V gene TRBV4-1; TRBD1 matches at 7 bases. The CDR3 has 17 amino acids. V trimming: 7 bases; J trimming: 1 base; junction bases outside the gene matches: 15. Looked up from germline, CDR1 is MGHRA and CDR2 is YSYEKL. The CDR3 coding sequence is TGCGCCAGCAACCATTTTTGGGACAGAAAGTCGAACACTGAAGCTTTCTTT. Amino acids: CASNHFWDRKSNTEAFF.

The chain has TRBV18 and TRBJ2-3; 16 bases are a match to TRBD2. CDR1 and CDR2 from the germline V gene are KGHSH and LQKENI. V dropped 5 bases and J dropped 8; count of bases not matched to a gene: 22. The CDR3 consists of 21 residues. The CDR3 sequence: CASSISSGTSGRAVKLGTQYF. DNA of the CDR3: TGTGCCAGCTCAATATCGTCCGGGACTAGCGGGAGGGCCGTCAAGCTTGGTACGCAGTATTTT.

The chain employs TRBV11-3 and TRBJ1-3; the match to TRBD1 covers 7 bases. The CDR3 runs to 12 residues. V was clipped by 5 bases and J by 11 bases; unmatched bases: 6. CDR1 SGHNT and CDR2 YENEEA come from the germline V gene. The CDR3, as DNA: TGTGCCAGCAGCGGTAGACAGGGAGCCATATATTTT. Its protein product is CASSGRQGAIYF.

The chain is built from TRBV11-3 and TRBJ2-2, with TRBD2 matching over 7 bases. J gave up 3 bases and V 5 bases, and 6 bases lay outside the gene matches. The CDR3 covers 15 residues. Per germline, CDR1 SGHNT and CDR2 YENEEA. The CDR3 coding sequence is TGTGCCAGCAGCCCCCAAGGACTAGACACCGGGGAGCTGTTTTTT. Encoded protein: CASSPQGLDTGELFF.

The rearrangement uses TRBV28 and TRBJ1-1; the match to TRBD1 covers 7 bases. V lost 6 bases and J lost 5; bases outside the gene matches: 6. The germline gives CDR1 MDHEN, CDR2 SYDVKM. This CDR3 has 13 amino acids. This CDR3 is CASSKTGRTEAFF. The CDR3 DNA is TGTGCCAGCAGCAAGACAGGGAGGACTGAAGCTTTCTTT.

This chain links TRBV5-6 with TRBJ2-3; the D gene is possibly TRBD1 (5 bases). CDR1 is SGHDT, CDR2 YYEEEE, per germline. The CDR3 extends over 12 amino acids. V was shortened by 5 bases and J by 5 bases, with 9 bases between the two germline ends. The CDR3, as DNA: TGTGCCAGCAGAGAAGGGGAAGATACGCAGTATTTT. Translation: CASREGEDTQYF.

This CDR3 is CASSLVTAMNTEAFF. Here the CDR3 DNA reads TGTGCCAGCAGCTTGGTTACAGCTATGAACACTGAAGCTTTCTTT. This chain links TRBV5-8 with TRBJ1-1; D is unresolved. The CDR3 is 15 residues long. Trimming removed 0 bases from V and 0 bases from J, with 9 bases in between. Looked up from germline, CDR1 is SGHTS and CDR2 is YDEGEE.

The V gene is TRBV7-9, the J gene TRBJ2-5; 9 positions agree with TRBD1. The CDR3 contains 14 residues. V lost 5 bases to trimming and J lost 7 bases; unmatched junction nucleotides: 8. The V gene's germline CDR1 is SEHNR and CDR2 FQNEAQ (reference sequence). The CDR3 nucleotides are TGTGCCAGCAGCATCCGGGACAGGGTTGGGACCCAGTACTTC. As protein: CASSIRDRVGTQYF. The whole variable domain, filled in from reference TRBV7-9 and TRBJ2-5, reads DTGVSQNPRHKITKRGQNVTFRCDPISEHNRLYWYRQTLGQGPEFLTYFQNEAQLEKSRLLSDRFSAERPKGSFSTLEIQRTEQGDSAMYLCASSIRDRVGTQYFGPGTRLLVL.